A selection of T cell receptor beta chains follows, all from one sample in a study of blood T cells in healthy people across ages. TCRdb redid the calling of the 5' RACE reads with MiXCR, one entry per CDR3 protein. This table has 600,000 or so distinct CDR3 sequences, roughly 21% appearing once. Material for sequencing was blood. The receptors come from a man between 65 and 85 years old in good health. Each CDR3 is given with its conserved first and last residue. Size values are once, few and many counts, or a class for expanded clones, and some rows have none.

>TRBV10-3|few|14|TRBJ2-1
CAISETSSYNEQFF
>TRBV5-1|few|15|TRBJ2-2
CASSFPWDGAGELFF
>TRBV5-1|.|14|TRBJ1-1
CASSLGDVGTEAFF
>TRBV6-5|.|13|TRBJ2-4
CASNQVGGHIQYF
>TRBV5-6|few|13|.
CASSYGTGPEQYF
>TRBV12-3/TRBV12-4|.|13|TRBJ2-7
CASSPKGWGEQYF
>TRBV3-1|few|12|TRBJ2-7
CASRGVAYEQYF
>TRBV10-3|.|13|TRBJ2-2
CATTDRNTGELFF
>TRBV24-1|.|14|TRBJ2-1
CATSDHTRVYEQFF
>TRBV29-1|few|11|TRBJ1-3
CSVSSGNTIYF
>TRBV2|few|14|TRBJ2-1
CASPTSGANDEQFF
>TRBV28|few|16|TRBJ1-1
CASSPNVGQGVPEAFF
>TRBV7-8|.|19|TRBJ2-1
CASSPQPGAGVGPYNEQFF
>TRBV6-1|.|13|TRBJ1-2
CASREGQLYGYTF
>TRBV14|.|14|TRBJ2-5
CASSQAGSWETQYF
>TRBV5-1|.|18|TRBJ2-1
CASSLRDRALDSYNEQFF
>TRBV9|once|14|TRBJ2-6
CASSAEPWANVLTF
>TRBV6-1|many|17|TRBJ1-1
CASSEFWGASMNTEAFF
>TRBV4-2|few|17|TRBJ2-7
CASSQDLAGGVSYEQYF
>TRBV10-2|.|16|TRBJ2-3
CASSELGTSGLDTQYF
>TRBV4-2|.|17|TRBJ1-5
CASSQAQGAQSNQPQHF
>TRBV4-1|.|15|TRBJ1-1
CASSRDAVSYTEAFF
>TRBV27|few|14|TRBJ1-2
CASSLSGTGEGYTF
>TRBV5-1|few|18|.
CASSLGATVLELDNEQFF
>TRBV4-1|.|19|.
CASSQGELADSSSYNEQFF
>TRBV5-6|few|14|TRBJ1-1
CASSLGSIYTEAFF
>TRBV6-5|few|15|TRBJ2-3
CASSSYIPSTDTQYF
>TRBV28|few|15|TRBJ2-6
CAARTGTTGANVLTF
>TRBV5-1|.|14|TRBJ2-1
CASSIGQTYNEQFF
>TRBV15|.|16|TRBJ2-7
CATSRDTSSGSYEQYF
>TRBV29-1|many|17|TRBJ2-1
CSVVGGGLPSSYNEQFF
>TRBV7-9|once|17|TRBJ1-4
CASSSGTGGAANEKLFF
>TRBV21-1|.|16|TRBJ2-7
CASSKEWRSQVYEQYF
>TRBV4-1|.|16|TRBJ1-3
CASSQVVRNSGNTIYF
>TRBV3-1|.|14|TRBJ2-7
CASSQESQNYEQYF
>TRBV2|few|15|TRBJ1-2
CVSRANGNPEYGYTF
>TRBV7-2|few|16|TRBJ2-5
CASSLVFRGLQETQYF
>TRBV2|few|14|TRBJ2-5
CANSWVEPQETQYF
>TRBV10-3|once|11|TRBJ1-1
CAISSPDEAFF
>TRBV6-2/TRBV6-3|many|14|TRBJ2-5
CASSPWDRAETQYF
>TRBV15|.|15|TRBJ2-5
CATSRDKRGEETQYF
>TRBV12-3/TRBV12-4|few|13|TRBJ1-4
CASNRQGAEKLFF
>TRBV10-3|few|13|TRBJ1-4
CAISGSSDEKLFF
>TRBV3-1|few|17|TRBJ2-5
CASSQSWTSTLRETQYF
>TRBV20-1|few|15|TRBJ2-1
CSARPPHLGHNEQFF
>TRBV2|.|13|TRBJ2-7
CASSGSGRYEQYF
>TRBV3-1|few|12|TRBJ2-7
CASSNLHREQYF
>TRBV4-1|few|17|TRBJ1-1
CASSPRVGGAMNTEAFF
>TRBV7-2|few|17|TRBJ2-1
CATFAREGGGVYNEQFF
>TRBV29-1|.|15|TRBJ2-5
CSVDSGSGRDETQYF
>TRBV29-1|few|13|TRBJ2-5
CSVKRSPQETQYF